Sequencing of this T cell receptor (beta chain) was carried out in a study of control samples from healthy donors and cancer patients. The CDR3 is 14 residues long. The ends were cut back, 1 base at V and 8 bases at J, with 11 bases in the middle. Germline V gene sequence: CDR1 SGHTA, CDR2 FQGNSA. The method was immunoSEQ multiplex PCR; TCRdb's version includes in-frame clones alone and lacks a portion of them. This table holds about 160,000 clones, under 96% found once. This TCR derives from a woman aged 25-40 years in good health. The chain carries TRBV7-2 and TRBJ1-4; a weak D match, TRBD1 (6 bases). Material: blood. CDR3 bases: TGTGCCAGCAGCTTAGGAGGAGGGGGAGAAAAACTGTTTTTT. Protein product: CASSLGGGGEKLFF. Using reference TRBV7-2 and TRBJ1-4 for the parts outside the CDR3, the full variable domain is GAGVSQSPSNKVTEKGKDVELRCDPISGHTALYWYRQSLGQGLEFLIYFQGNSAPDKSGLPSDRFSAERTGGSVSTLTIQRTQQEDSAVYLCASSLGGGGEKLFFGSGTQLSVL.